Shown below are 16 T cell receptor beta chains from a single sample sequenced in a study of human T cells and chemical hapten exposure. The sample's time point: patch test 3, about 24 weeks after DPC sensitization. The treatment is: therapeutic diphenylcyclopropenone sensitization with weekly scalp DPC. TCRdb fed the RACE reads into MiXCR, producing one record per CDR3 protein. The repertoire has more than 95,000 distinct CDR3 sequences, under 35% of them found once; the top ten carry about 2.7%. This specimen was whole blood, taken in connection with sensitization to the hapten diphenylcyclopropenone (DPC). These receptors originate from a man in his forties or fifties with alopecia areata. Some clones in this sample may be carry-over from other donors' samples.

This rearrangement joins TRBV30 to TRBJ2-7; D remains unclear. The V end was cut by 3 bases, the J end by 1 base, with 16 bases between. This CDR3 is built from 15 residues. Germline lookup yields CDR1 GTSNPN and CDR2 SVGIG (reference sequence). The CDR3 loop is CAWSPRASHSYEQYF. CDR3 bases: TGTGCCTGGAGCCCACGTGCCAGCCATTCCTACGAGCAGTACTTC.

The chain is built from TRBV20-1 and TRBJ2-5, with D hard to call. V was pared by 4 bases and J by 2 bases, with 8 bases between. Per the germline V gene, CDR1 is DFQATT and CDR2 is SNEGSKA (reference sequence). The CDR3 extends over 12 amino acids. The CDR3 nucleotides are TGCAGTGCTAAGGACCCTCAAGAGACCCAGTACTTC. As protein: CSAKDPQETQYF.

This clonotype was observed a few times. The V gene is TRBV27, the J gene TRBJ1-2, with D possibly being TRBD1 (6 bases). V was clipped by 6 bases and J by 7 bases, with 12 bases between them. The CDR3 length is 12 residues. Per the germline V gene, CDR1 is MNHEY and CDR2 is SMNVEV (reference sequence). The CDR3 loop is CASRQGRSGYTF. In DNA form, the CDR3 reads TGTGCCAGCAGGCAGGGGAGGTCTGGCTACACCTTC.

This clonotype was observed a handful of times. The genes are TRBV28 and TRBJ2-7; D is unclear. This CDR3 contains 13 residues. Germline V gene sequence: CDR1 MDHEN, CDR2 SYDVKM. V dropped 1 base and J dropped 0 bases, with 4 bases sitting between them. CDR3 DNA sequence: TGTGCCAGCAGTTTATCCTACTCCTACGAGCAGTACTTC. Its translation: CASSLSYSYEQYF.

The CDR3 coding sequence is TGCGCCAGCACCACTAGCGGGAGTAGAGACACAGATACGCAGTATTTT. Its translation is CASTTSGSRDTDTQYF. This chain links TRBV5-1 with TRBJ2-3; the match to TRBD2 covers 11 bases. The CDR3 runs to 16 residues. V gave up 6 bases and J gave up 2 bases; unmatched junction bases: 8. CDR1 is SGHRS and CDR2 is YFSETQ in the germline V gene.

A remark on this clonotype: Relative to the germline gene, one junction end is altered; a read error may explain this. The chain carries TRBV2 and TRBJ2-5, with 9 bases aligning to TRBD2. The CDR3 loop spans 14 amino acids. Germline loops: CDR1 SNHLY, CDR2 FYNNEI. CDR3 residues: CASSEVGEAGGGDF. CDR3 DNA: TGTGCCAGCAGTGAAGTTGGAGAAGCGGGAGGAGGAGACTTC.

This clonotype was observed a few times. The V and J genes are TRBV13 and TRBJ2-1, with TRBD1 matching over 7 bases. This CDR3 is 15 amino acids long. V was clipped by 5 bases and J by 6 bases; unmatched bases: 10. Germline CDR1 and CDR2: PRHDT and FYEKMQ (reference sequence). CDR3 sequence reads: CASSHRGALGNEQFF. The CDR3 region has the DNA TGTGCCAGCAGCCACAGGGGCGCCTTGGGCAATGAGCAGTTCTTC.

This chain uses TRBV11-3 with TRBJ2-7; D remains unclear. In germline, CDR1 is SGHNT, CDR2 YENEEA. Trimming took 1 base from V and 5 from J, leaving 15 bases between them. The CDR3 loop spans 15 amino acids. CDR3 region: CASSLGNSIHHEQYV. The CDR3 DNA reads TGTGCCAGCAGCTTAGGAAATTCGATACACCACGAGCAGTACGTC.

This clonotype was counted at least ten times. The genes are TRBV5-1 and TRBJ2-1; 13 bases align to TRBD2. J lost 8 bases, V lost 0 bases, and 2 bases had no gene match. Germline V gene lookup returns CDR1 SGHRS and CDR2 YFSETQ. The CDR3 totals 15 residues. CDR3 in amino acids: CASSLGLAGGDEQFF. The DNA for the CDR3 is TGCGCCAGCAGCTTGGGACTAGCGGGAGGCGATGAGCAGTTCTTC.

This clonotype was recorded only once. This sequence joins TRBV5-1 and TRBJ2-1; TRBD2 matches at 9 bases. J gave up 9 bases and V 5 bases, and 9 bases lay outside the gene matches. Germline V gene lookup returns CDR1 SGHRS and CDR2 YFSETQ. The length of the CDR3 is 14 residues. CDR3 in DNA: TGCGCCAGCAGTAAGGAACTAGCGGGCGGTGAGCAGTTCTTC. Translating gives CASSKELAGGEQFF.

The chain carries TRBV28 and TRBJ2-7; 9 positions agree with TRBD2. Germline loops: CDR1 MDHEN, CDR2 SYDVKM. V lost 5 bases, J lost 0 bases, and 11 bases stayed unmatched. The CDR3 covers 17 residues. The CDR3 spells CASSELAGDPSSYEQYF. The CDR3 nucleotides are TGTGCCAGCAGTGAACTAGCGGGTGATCCAAGCTCCTACGAGCAGTACTTC.

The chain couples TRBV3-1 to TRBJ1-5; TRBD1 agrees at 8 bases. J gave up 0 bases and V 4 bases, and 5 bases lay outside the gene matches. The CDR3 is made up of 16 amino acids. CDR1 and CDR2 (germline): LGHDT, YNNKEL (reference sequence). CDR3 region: CASSRTGGYSNQPQHF. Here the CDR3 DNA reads TGTGCCAGCAGCCGAACAGGGGGGTATAGCAATCAGCCCCAGCATTTT.

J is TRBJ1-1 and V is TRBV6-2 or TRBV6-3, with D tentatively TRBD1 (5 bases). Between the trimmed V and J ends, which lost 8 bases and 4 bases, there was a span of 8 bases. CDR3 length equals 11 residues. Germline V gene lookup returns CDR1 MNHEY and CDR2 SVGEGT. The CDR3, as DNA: TGTGCCAGCGCAGGGTTCACTGAAGCTTTCTTT. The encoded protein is CASAGFTEAFF.

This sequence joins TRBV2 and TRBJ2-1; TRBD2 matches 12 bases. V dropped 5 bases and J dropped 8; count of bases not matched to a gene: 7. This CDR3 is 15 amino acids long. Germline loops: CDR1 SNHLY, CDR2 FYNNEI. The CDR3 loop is CASSLAGGPSHEQFF. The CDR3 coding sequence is TGTGCCAGCAGTCTAGCGGGAGGGCCCTCCCATGAGCAGTTCTTC.

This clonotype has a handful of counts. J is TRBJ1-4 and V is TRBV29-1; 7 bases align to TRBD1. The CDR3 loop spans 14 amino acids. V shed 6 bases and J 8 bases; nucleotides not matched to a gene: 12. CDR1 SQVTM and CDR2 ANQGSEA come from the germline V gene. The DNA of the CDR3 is TGCAGCGTCCAATGGACAGGCGGGAGAGAAAAACTGTTTTTT. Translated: CSVQWTGGREKLFF.

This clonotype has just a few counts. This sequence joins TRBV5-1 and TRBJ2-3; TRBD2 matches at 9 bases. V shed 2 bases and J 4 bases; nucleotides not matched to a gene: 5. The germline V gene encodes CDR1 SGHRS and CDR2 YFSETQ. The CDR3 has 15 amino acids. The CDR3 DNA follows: TGCGCCAGCAGCTTAATAGCGGGAGAGGCAGATACGCAGTATTTT. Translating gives CASSLIAGEADTQYF.